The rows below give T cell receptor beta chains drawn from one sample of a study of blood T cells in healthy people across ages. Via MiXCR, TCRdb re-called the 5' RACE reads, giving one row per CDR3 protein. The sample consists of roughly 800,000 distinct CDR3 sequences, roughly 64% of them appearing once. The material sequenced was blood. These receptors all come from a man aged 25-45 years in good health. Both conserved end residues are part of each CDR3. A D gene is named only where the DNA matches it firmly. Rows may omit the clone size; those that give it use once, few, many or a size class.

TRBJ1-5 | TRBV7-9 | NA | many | CASSLEGHGDQPQHF | TGTGCCAGCAGCTTAGAGGGGCATGGGGATCAGCCCCAGCATTTT
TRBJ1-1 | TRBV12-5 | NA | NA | CASALTGTTEAFF | TGTGCTAGTGCCTTAACAGGGACCACTGAAGCTTTCTTT
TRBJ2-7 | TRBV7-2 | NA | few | CASSLVTTTYEQYF | TGTGCCAGCAGCTTAGTGACTACCACCTACGAGCAGTACTTC
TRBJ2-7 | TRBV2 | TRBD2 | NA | CASRFTSGRAYEQYF | TGTGCCAGCAGATTCACTAGCGGGAGGGCTTACGAGCAGTACTTC
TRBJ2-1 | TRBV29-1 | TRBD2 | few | CSVGTSVYNEQFF | TGCAGCGTTGGGACTAGCGTCTACAATGAGCAGTTCTTC
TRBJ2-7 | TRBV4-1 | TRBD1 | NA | CASSQVRGTVYEQYF | TGCGCCAGCAGCCAAGTGAGGGGGACAGTTTACGAGCAGTACTTC
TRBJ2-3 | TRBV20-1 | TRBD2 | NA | CSARTSGGYTDTQYF | TGCAGTGCGAGGACTAGCGGGGGATACACAGATACGCAGTATTTT
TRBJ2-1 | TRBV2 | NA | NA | CASSSESGLHNEQFF | TGTGCCAGCAGTTCGGAATCCGGACTCCACAATGAGCAGTTCTTC
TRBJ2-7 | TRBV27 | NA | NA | CASSFGQNYKQYF | TGTGCCAGCAGTTTCGGCCAAAACTACAAGCAGTACTTC
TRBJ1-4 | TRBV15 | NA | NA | CATSRDGLGLEKLFF | TGTGCCACCAGCAGAGATGGACTGGGACTTGAAAAACTGTTTTTT
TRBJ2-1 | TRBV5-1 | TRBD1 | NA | CASSALSGTGGTKQFF | TGCGCCAGCAGCGCACTGTCCGGGACAGGGGGTACAAAGCAGTTCTTC